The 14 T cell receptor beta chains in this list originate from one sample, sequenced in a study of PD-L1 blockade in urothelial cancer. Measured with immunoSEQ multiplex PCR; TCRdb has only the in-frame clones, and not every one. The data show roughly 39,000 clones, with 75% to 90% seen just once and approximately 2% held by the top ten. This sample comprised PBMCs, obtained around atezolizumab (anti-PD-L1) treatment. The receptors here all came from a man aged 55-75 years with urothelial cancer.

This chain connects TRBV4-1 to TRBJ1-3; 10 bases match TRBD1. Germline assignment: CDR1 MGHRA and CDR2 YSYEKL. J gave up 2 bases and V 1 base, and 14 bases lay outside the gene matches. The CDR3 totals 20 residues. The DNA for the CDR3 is TGCGCCAGCAGCCAAGTCCTACCCGACAGGGGGCTATTAGCTGGAAACACCATATATTTT. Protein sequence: CASSQVLPDRGLLAGNTIYF.

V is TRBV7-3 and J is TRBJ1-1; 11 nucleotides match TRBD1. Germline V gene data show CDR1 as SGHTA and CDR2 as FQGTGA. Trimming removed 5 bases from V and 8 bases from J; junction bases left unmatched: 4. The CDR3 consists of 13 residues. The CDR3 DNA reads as TGTGCCAGCAGCCTAGGGACAGGGGGAGAAGCTTTCTTT. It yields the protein CASSLGTGGEAFF. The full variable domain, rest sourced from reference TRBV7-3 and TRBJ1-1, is GAGVSQTPSNKVTEKGKYVELRCDPISGHTALYWYRQSLGQGPEFLIYFQGTGAADDSGLPNDRFFAVRPEGSVSTLKIQRTERGDSAVYLCASSLGTGGEAFFGQGTRLTVV.

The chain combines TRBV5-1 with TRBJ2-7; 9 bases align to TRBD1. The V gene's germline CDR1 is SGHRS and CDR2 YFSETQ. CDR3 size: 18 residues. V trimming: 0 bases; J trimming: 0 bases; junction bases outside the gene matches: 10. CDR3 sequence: CASSLVGLDRGHSYEQYF. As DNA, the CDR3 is TGCGCCAGCAGCTTGGTCGGCTTGGACAGGGGCCACTCCTACGAGCAGTACTTC. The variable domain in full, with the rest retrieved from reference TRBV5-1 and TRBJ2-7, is KAGVTQTPRYLIKTRGQQVTLSCSPISGHRSVSWYQQTPGQGLQFLFEYFSETQRNKGNFPGRFSGRQFSNSRSEMNVSTLELGDSALYLCASSLVGLDRGHSYEQYFGPGTRLTVT.

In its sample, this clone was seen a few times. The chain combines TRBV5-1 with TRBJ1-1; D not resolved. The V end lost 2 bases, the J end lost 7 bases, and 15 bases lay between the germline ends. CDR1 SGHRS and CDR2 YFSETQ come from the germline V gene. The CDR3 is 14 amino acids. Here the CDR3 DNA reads TGCGCCAGCAGCTTTACGCATGGGCAGATTGAAGCTTTCTTT. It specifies CASSFTHGQIEAFF. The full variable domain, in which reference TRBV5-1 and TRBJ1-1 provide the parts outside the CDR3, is KAGVTQTPRYLIKTRGQQVTLSCSPISGHRSVSWYQQTPGQGLQFLFEYFSETQRNKGNFPGRFSGRQFSNSRSEMNVSTLELGDSALYLCASSFTHGQIEAFFGQGTRLTVV.

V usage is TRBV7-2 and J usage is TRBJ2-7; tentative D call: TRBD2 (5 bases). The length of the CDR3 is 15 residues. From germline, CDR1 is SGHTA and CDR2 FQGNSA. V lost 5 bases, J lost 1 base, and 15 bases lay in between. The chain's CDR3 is CASSLGHSGSYEQYF. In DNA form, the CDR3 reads TGTGCCAGCAGCCTCGGGCACAGCGGTTCCTACGAGCAGTACTTC.

CDR3 residues: CASAPGQGARNEQFF. CDR3 DNA sequence: TGTGCCAGCGCCCCGGGACAGGGGGCAAGGAATGAGCAGTTCTTC. This chain joins TRBV18 and TRBJ2-1; TRBD1 agrees at 12 bases. The CDR3 is made up of 15 amino acids. CDR1 and CDR2 from the germline V gene are KGHSH and LQKENI. The V gene end was trimmed by 8 bases and the J gene end by 7 bases; junction bases not matched to a gene: 9.

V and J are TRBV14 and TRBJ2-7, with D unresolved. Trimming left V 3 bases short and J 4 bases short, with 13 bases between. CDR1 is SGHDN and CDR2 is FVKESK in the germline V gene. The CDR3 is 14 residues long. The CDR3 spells CASSHQAVPYEQYF. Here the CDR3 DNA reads TGTGCCAGCAGCCACCAGGCTGTCCCTTACGAGCAGTACTTC.

The CDR3, as DNA: TGTGCCAGTAGTATTTCGACAGGGTGGAGGGCGAACACTGAAGCTTTCTTT. This codes for CASSISTGWRANTEAFF. The V call is TRBV19, the J call TRBJ1-1; 7 bases fit TRBD1. The V gene's germline CDR1 is LNHDA and CDR2 SQIVND (reference sequence). The CDR3 totals 17 residues. The J segment lost 1 base and the V segment lost 3 bases, leaving 11 bases of the junction unmatched.

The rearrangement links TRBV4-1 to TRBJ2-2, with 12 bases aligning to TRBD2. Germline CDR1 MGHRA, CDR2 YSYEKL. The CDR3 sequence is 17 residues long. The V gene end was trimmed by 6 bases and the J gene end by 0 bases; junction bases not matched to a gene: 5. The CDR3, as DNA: TGCGCCAGCAGACCGACTAGCGGGAGAACGAACACCGGGGAGCTGTTTTTT. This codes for CASRPTSGRTNTGELFF.

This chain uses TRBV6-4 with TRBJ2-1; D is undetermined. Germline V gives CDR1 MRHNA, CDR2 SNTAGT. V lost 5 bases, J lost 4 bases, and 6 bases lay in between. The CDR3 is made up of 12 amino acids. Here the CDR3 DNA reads TGTGCCAGCAGTAACAGTTACAATGAGCAGTTCTTC. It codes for CASSNSYNEQFF.

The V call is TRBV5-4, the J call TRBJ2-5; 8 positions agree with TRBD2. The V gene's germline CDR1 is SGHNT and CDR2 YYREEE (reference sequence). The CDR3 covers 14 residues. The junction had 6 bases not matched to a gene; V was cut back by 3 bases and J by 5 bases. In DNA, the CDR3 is TGTGCCAGCAGCTCCGGGGGGGCCGGGGAGACCCAGTACTTC. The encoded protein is CASSSGGAGETQYF.

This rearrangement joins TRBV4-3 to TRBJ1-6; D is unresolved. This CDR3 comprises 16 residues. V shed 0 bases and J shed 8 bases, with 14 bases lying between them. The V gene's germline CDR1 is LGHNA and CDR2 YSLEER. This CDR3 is CASSQDVGSDYSPLHF. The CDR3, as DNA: TGCGCCAGCAGCCAAGATGTCGGGTCGGATTATTCACCCCTCCACTTT.

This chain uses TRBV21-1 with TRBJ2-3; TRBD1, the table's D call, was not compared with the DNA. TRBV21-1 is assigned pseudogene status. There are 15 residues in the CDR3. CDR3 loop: CASSLRDRGSDTQYF. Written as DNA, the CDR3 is TGTGCCAGCAGCCTCCGGGACAGGGGATCAGATACGCAGTATTTT.

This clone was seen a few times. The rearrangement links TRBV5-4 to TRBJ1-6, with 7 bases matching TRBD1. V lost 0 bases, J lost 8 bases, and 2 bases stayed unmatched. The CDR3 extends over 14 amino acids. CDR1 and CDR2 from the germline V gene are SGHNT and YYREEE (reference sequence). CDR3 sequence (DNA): TGTGCCAGCAGCTTGGGAGGGGGCCATTCACCCCTCCACTTT. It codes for CASSLGGGHSPLHF.